Presented here are 16 T cell receptor beta chains from one specimen sequenced in a study of blood T cell repertoires in COVID-19. The protocol was immunoSEQ multiplex PCR, while the TCRdb copy is restricted to in-frame clones and leaves out a portion. The sample lists about 210,000 clones, around nine tenths occurring once. Sequenced input: peripheral blood. The receptors derive from a man in his fifties or sixties who had recovered from COVID-19.

J is TRBJ2-2 and V is TRBV7-9; possibly TRBD2 for D (7 bases). The germline CDR1 and CDR2 sequences are SEHNR and FQNEAQ (reference sequence). Between the trimmed V and J ends, which lost 11 bases and 1 base, there was a span of 17 bases. The CDR3 contains 15 residues. The CDR3 protein is CAWGGGAMNTGELFF. The DNA of the CDR3 is TGTGCCTGGGGGGGCGGGGCCATGAACACCGGGGAGCTGTTTTTT.

CDR3 DNA: TGTGCCAGCAGCTTCGGACAGGGCGGCGAAAAACTGTTTTTT. It codes for CASSFGQGGEKLFF. This chain joins TRBV11-2 and TRBJ1-4, with TRBD1 matching over 8 bases. The CDR3 loop spans 14 amino acids. Trimming at V came to 3 bases and at J to 8 bases, leaving 5 bases not matched to a gene. CDR1 is SGHAT and CDR2 is FQNNGV in the germline V gene.

This clone was recorded once. The chain couples TRBV7-3 to TRBJ2-3, with TRBD1 matching over 7 bases. V was clipped by 1 base and J by 2 bases; unmatched bases: 9. CDR3 length equals 17 residues. Per germline, CDR1 SGHTA and CDR2 FQGTGA. CDR3 sequence (DNA): TGTGCCAGCAGCTTAAGACAGGGAGAGGGGGACACAGATACGCAGTATTTT. This codes for CASSLRQGEGDTDTQYF.

The sample holds a few counts of this clone. The rearrangement joins TRBV23-1 to TRBJ1-2; no clear D. TRBV23-1 is marked as an open reading frame, function uncertain. This CDR3 has 11 amino acids. Trimming took 2 bases from V and 6 from J, leaving 4 bases between them. This CDR3 reads CASSQQDGYTF. The CDR3 DNA reads TGCGCCAGCAGTCAACAGGATGGCTACACCTTC.

The rearrangement joins TRBV2 to TRBJ1-3, with 10 bases identical to TRBD1. Germline V gene data show CDR1 as SNHLY and CDR2 as FYNNEI. Trimming removed 6 bases from V and 2 bases from J; junction bases left unmatched: 10. This CDR3 has 17 amino acids. The CDR3 loop is CASRAPSGTGAGNTIYF. The CDR3 nucleotides read TGTGCCAGCAGAGCCCCCTCCGGGACAGGGGCTGGAAACACCATATATTTT. Together with reference TRBV2 and TRBJ1-3, the CDR3 gives the full variable domain: EPEVTQTPSHQVTQMGQEVILRCVPISNHLYFYWYRQILGQKVEFLVSFYNNEISEKSEIFDDQFSVERPDGSNFTLKIRSTKLEDSAMYFCASRAPSGTGAGNTIYFGEGSWLTVV.

Regarding this clone: Other DNA sequences from this sample encode an identical CDR3 as well. This sequence joins TRBV29-1 and TRBJ2-1; 15 nucleotides match TRBD2. Germline lookup yields CDR1 SQVTM and CDR2 ANQGSEA. Unmatched junction bases numbered 2, after V lost 7 bases and J lost 1 base. The CDR3 runs 15 residues. Here the CDR3 DNA reads TGCAGCGGTGGACTAGCGGGAGGGTCCTACAATGAGCAGTTCTTC. It specifies CSGGLAGGSYNEQFF.

This chain uses TRBV27 with TRBJ1-5; D is possibly TRBD1 (5 bases). V was shortened by 10 bases and J by 1 base, with 23 bases between the two germline ends. The germline V gene has CDR1 MNHEY and CDR2 SMNVEV (reference sequence). The length of the CDR3 is 17 residues. CDR3 in amino acids: CATKSSAGRRSNQPQHF. In DNA, the CDR3 is TGTGCCACTAAGAGTTCGGCAGGGCGGCGAAGCAATCAGCCCCAGCATTTT.

This clone is a singleton in its sample. The chain employs TRBV10-3 and TRBJ2-5, with 10 bases identical to TRBD2. Per the germline V gene, CDR1 is ENHRY and CDR2 is SYGVKD. The junction had 7 bases not matched to a gene; V was cut back by 7 bases and J by 2 bases. The CDR3 contains 15 residues. Here the CDR3 reads CAIIRLAGVQETQYF. The CDR3 nucleotides read TGTGCCATCATTAGGCTAGCGGGAGTACAAGAGACCCAGTACTTC.

This clone was found once. V is TRBV5-1 and J is TRBJ1-1; tentative D call: TRBD1 (5 bases). V lost 4 bases to trimming and J lost 0 bases, with 13 bases between them. This CDR3 has 15 residues. Per germline, CDR1 SGHRS and CDR2 YFSETQ. The CDR3 bases are TGCGCCAGCAGCCAGGGTTATGGGATGAACACTGAAGCTTTCTTT. It yields the protein CASSQGYGMNTEAFF.

The chain joins TRBV19 to TRBJ1-5; maybe TRBD1 (6 bases). This CDR3 has 15 amino acids. Germline CDR1 reads LNHDA; CDR2 reads SQIVND (reference sequence). Trimming took 6 bases from V and 4 from J, leaving 16 bases between them. CDR3 loop: CASSTWGRGNQPQHF. DNA of the CDR3: TGTGCCAGTAGCACTTGGGGCAGGGGTAATCAGCCCCAGCATTTT. Full variable domain (missing parts from reference TRBV19 and TRBJ1-5): DGGITQSPKYLFRKEGQNVTLSCEQNLNHDAMYWYRQDPGQGLRLIYYSQIVNDFQKGDIAEGYSVSREKKESFPLTVTSAQKNPTAFYLCASSTWGRGNQPQHFGDGTRLSIL.

The chain recombines TRBV9 with TRBJ1-4; D might be TRBD1 (6 bases). Deletions cut 4 bases from V and 7 bases from J, with 17 bases between. The germline V gene encodes CDR1 SGDLS and CDR2 YYNGEE. The CDR3 loop spans 15 amino acids. The CDR3, as DNA: TGTGCCAGCAGCCCATACAGGGTGGGGAGTGAAAAACTGTTTTTT. Its translation is CASSPYRVGSEKLFF.

This clone has a handful of counts. This chain joins TRBV24-1 and TRBJ1-2, with a weak D call TRBD1 (6 bases). This CDR3 region has 14 residues. From germline, CDR1 is KGHDR and CDR2 SFDVKD. The germline V and J ends were trimmed by 4 bases and 7 bases, with 15 bases remaining between them. Here the CDR3 DNA reads TGTGCCACCAGTGACCCCGCGGGGGGCAGTGGCTACACCTTC. Its protein product is CATSDPAGGSGYTF.

This sequence joins TRBV5-1 and TRBJ2-3; 8 bases line up with TRBD1. Per the germline V gene, CDR1 is SGHRS and CDR2 is YFSETQ. The CDR3 extends over 14 amino acids. V lost 4 bases to trimming and J lost 6 bases; unmatched junction nucleotides: 7. The CDR3 region is CASSRTGNPDTQYF. In DNA form, the CDR3 reads TGCGCCAGCAGCCGGACAGGGAACCCCGATACGCAGTATTTT.

The chain has TRBV4-3 and TRBJ1-4; D unclear. Germline V lookup: CDR1 LGHNA, CDR2 YSLEER. Trimming cost V 0 bases and J 8 bases, with 22 bases left between them. The CDR3 is 18 residues long. The CDR3, as DNA: TGCGCCAGCAGCCAAGATCCCCCAGGATCAGTCGTAAGAGAAAAACTGTTTTTT. Protein product: CASSQDPPGSVVREKLFF.

This chain uses TRBV6-5 with TRBJ2-5; TRBD2 is a possible D gene (5 bases). This CDR3 has 12 amino acids. Trimming pared 7 bases from V and 7 bases from J, leaving 13 bases between. The V gene's germline CDR1 is MNHEY and CDR2 SVGAGI. CDR3 sequence reads: CASIRTAGTQYF. For the CDR3, the DNA is TGTGCCAGCATAAGGACTGCAGGGACCCAGTACTTC.

The gene calls are TRBV28 and TRBJ1-6; TRBD1 might be the D (6 bases). Looked up from germline, CDR1 is MDHEN and CDR2 is SYDVKM. The CDR3 length is 15 residues. Deletions cut 3 bases from V and 7 bases from J, with 13 bases between. The CDR3 is CASSFGGARNSPLHF. As DNA, the CDR3 is TGTGCCAGCAGTTTTGGGGGGGCTCGGAATTCACCCCTCCACTTT.